These 10 T cell receptor beta chains were all obtained from the same sample, sequenced in a study of blood T cell repertoires in COVID-19. The table came from immunoSEQ multiplex PCR; TCRdb's copy has only in-frame clones and leaves some out. Among about 190,000 clones listed, 88% were seen once. Sequenced input: peripheral blood. The receptor source for this set is a man between 35 and 55 years old with active or convalescent COVID-19.

The V and J genes are TRBV19 and TRBJ1-2; D is undetermined. Germline CDR1 reads LNHDA; CDR2 reads SQIVND (reference sequence). This CDR3 spans 15 amino acids. Trimming took 0 bases from V and 4 from J, leaving 12 bases between them. CDR3 DNA: TGTGCCAGTAGTATAGATCGAGGGTCGTCCTATGGCTACACCTTC. Amino acid sequence: CASSIDRGSSYGYTF.

In regard to this clone: At one end, the junction sequence differs from germline, possibly due to a read error. The rearrangement joins TRBV6-6 to TRBJ1-2, with 7 bases aligning to TRBD1. This CDR3 contains 15 residues. Germline CDR1 is MNHNY and CDR2 is SVGAGI (reference sequence). The CDR3 bases are TGTGCCAGCAGCACCCGGACAGGAGCTAACTATGACTACACCTTC. Translation gives CASSTRTGANYDYTF.

The gene calls are TRBV5-4 and TRBJ1-3; 7 bases are shared with TRBD1. With V trimmed by 4 bases and J by 4 bases, 14 bases remained unmatched. Per the germline V gene, CDR1 is SGHNT and CDR2 is YYREEE (reference sequence). CDR3 length: 17 amino acids. The DNA for the CDR3 is TGTGCCAGCAGCCACTCGATTAAACAGGGGACGGGAAACACCATATATTTT. Its translation is CASSHSIKQGTGNTIYF. Looking up the rest from reference TRBV5-4 and TRBJ1-3 gives the full variable domain: ETGVTQSPTHLIKTRGQQVTLRCSSQSGHNTVSWYQQALGQGPQFIFQYYREEENGRGNFPPRFSGLQFPNYSSELNVNALELDDSALYLCASSHSIKQGTGNTIYFGEGSWLTVV.

This clone was observed a few times. The junction and the germline gene differ at one end; a read error may be behind it. This chain uses TRBV3-1 (or the pseudogene TRBV3-2) with TRBJ1-1; D unclear. Per the germline V gene, CDR1 is LGHDT and CDR2 is YNNKEL (reference sequence). The CDR3 contains 10 residues. The CDR3 sequence: CASSCTGAFF. CDR3 sequence (DNA): TGTGCCAGCAGCTGTACTGGAGCTTTCTTT.

The V call is TRBV28, the J call TRBJ2-1; 7 nucleotides agree with TRBD2. Trimming at V came to 3 bases and at J to 12 bases, leaving 14 bases not matched to a gene. CDR3 length equals 15 residues. Germline assignment: CDR1 MDHEN and CDR2 SYDVKM. In DNA form, the CDR3 reads TGTGCCAGCAGTTTCGCGGCGGGAGAGTCCGGGTGGCAGTTCTTC. This translates into CASSFAAGESGWQFF.

The CDR3 sequence: CASSTIRPGLAGSEQYF. CDR3 DNA: TGTGCCAGCTCCACCATCCGACCCGGACTAGCGGGGTCAGAGCAGTACTTC. This sequence joins TRBV18 and TRBJ2-7; TRBD2 matches 12 bases. The CDR3 has 17 residues. The V segment lost 6 bases and the J segment 7 bases; nucleotides outside the gene matches: 16. The germline CDR1 and CDR2 sequences are KGHSH and LQKENI.

The chain has TRBV7-2 and TRBJ1-6; possibly TRBD1 for D (6 bases). The CDR3 sequence is 17 residues long. Trimming pared 5 bases from V and 10 bases from J, leaving 24 bases between. CDR1 is SGHTA and CDR2 is FQGNSA in the germline V gene. The CDR3 coding sequence is TGTGCCAGCAGCCCGCGCTCAGTGGCAGGGGTTCGGTCACCCCTCCACTTT. It translates to CASSPRSVAGVRSPLHF.

This chain links TRBV7-8 with TRBJ2-7; TRBD2 matches 9 bases. The trim removed 5 bases at V and 5 bases at J, leaving 10 bases unmatched. The CDR3 runs to 15 residues. Germline loops: CDR1 SGHVS, CDR2 FQNEAQ. The CDR3 is CASSPQSLAGNEQYF. For the CDR3, the DNA is TGTGCCAGCAGCCCCCAGAGTCTAGCGGGAAACGAGCAGTACTTC.

The chain carries TRBV6-5 and TRBJ2-7, with D perhaps matching TRBD2 (7 bases). The germline V and J ends were trimmed by 7 bases and 2 bases, with 12 bases remaining between them. The germline V gene encodes CDR1 MNHEY and CDR2 SVGAGI. The CDR3 length is 13 residues. The CDR3 nucleotides are TGTGCCAGCACTAGGGGGGGGGCCTACGAGCAGTACTTC. This translates into CASTRGGAYEQYF.

The genes are TRBV18 and TRBJ1-2, with a weak D call TRBD1 (6 bases). Deletions cut 3 bases from V and 1 base from J, with 9 bases between. CDR3 size: 14 residues. The germline V gene has CDR1 KGHSH and CDR2 LQKENI. The CDR3: CASSPDSGNYGYTF. As DNA, the CDR3 is TGTGCCAGCTCACCGGACAGCGGTAACTATGGCTACACCTTC.